Shown below are 11 T cell receptor beta chains from a single sample sequenced in a study of cytomegalovirus exposure and HLA in healthy donors. PCR was performed using 60 Vbeta and 13 Jbeta primers. Clones were read by immunoSEQ multiplex PCR, and TCRdb kept only the in-frame ones, dropping some. The sample yields tens of thousands of clones, 73% seen once. Sequencing used PBMCs. The source is a man in his fifties in good health and CMV-seronegative.

This rearrangement joins TRBV9 to TRBJ2-7; 8 bases match TRBD1. The CDR3 extends over 15 amino acids. V shed 0 bases and J 4 bases; nucleotides not matched to a gene: 6. CDR1 and CDR2 (germline): SGDLS, YYNGEE. The CDR3 region has the DNA TGTGCCAGCAGCGTAGAGGTGGGACAGGAGTACGAGCAGTACTTC. Residues: CASSVEVGQEYEQYF.

This chain connects TRBV11-3 to TRBJ2-1; tentative D call: TRBD2 (5 bases). Deletions cut 1 base from V and 7 bases from J, with 14 bases between. The germline gives CDR1 SGHNT, CDR2 YENEEA. The CDR3 consists of 15 residues. CDR3: CASSLGWRGPNEQFF. CDR3 in DNA: TGTGCCAGCAGCTTAGGATGGAGAGGGCCTAATGAGCAGTTCTTC.

The chain is built from TRBV14 and TRBJ1-1; perhaps TRBD1 as D (6 bases). V was cut by 4 bases and J by 5 bases, with 11 bases left in between. The CDR3 covers 13 residues. Germline-derived CDR1 and CDR2 are SGHDN and FVKESK. In nucleotides, the CDR3 is TGTGCCAGCAGCCGTACAGGGTGGACTGAAGCTTTCTTT. Translating it yields CASSRTGWTEAFF. Filled out from reference TRBV14 and TRBJ1-1, the complete variable domain reads EAGVTQFPSHSVIEKGQTVTLRCDPISGHDNLYWYRRVMGKEIKFLLHFVKESKQDESGMPNNRFLAERTGGTYSTLKVQPAELEDSGVYFCASSRTGWTEAFFGQGTRLTVV.

This clone has a handful of counts. The chain links TRBV30 to TRBJ1-6; 10 bases are a match to TRBD1. This CDR3 is built from 14 residues. Germline V gives CDR1 GTSNPN, CDR2 SVGIG (reference sequence). V lost 2 bases to trimming and J lost 10 bases; unmatched junction nucleotides: 5. In DNA form, the CDR3 reads TGTGCCTGGAGTTCTGGACAGGGGGAGTCACCCCTCCACTTT. Translating gives CAWSSGQGESPLHF. The full variable domain, rest sourced from reference TRBV30 and TRBJ1-6, is SQTIHQWPATLVQPVGSPLSLECTVEGTSNPNLYWYRQAAGRGLQLLFYSVGIGQISSEVPQNLSASRPQDRQFILSSKKLLLSDSGFYLCAWSSGQGESPLHFGNGTRLTVT.

This clone was detected only a few times. The chain's CDR3 is CASRPLTGFLTEAFF. CDR3 nucleotide sequence: TGTGCCAGCAGACCTTTAACAGGGTTTCTAACTGAAGCTTTCTTT. The V call is TRBV11-2, the J call TRBJ1-1; perhaps TRBD1 as D (6 bases). The CDR3 is 15 residues long. V was cut by 6 bases and J by 5 bases, with 19 bases left in between. Germline V gene sequence: CDR1 SGHAT, CDR2 FQNNGV.

The chain recombines TRBV5-4 with TRBJ2-6, with D possibly matching TRBD1 (5 bases). The CDR3 consists of 17 residues. V lost 0 bases, J lost 2 bases, and 12 bases lay in between. Per germline, CDR1 SGHNT and CDR2 YYREEE (reference sequence). This CDR3 reads CASSLVSRAPGANVLTF. CDR3 in DNA: TGTGCCAGCAGCTTGGTGTCCAGGGCCCCTGGGGCCAACGTCCTGACTTTC.

This clone has only a few counts. The chain couples TRBV5-6 to TRBJ1-1; no firm D call. The CDR3 consists of 14 residues. Trimming shortened V by 6 bases and J by 4 bases, and 16 bases separated the two germline ends. Germline lookup yields CDR1 SGHDT and CDR2 YYEEEE. This CDR3 is CASNPIRGGTEAFF. The CDR3 nucleotides are TGTGCCAGCAACCCTATCCGGGGAGGCACTGAAGCTTTCTTT.

This clone was seen more than once but under ten times. J is TRBJ1-2 and V is TRBV18, with 8 positions matching TRBD1. The CDR3 is 16 amino acids. Trimming removed 1 base from V and 2 bases from J; junction bases left unmatched: 6. CDR1 is KGHSH and CDR2 is LQKENI in the germline V gene. CDR3 coding DNA: TGTGCCAGCTCACCACGACAGGGGAAATCGAACTATGGCTACACCTTC. Residues: CASSPRQGKSNYGYTF.

J is TRBJ1-5 and V is TRBV7-2, with unresolved D. Per the germline V gene, CDR1 is SGHTA and CDR2 is FQGNSA. This CDR3 region has 15 residues. The V end was cut by 1 base, the J end by 3 bases, with 10 bases between. The CDR3 sequence is CASSLGQDPNQPQHF. As DNA, the CDR3 is TGTGCCAGCAGCTTAGGTCAGGATCCCAATCAGCCCCAGCATTTT.

The chain combines TRBV7-6 with TRBJ2-2; no reliable D call. Trimming removed 4 bases at V and 9 bases at J, with 6 bases between. The CDR3 contains 11 residues. CDR1 and CDR2 from the germline V gene are SGHVS and FNYEAQ. The DNA of the CDR3 is TGTGCCAGCAGCTCTGGCAGGGAGCTGTTTTTT. Translation gives CASSSGRELFF.

This clone was picked up a small number of times. V is TRBV5-4 and J is TRBJ1-2; D may be TRBD1 (5 bases). Trimming removed 4 bases at V and 4 bases at J, with 20 bases between. CDR3 length: 16 amino acids. CDR1 is SGHNT and CDR2 is YYREEE in the germline V gene (reference sequence). DNA for the CDR3: TGTGCCAGCAGCCCGGGAGGGGCAGGAGCGGGCTATGGCTACACCTTC. It specifies CASSPGGAGAGYGYTF.